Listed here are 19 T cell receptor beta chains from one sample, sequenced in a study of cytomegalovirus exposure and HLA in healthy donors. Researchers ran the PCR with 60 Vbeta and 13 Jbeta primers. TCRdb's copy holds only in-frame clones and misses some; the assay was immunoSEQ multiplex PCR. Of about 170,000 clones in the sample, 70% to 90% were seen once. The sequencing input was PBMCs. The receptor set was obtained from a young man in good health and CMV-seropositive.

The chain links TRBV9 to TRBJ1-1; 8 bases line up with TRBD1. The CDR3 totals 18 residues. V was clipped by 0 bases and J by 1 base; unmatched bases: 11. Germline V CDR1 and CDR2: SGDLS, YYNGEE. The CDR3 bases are TGTGCCAGCAGCGTAGCTACACAGGGGGACCCAGGGAACACTGAAGCTTTCTTT. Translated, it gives CASSVATQGDPGNTEAFF.

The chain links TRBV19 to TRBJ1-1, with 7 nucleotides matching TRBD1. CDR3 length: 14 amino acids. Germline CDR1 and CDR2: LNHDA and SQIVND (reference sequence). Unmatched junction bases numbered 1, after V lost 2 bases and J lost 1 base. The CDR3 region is CASSITGANTEAFF. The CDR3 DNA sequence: TGTGCCAGTAGTATAACAGGGGCGAACACTGAAGCTTTCTTT.

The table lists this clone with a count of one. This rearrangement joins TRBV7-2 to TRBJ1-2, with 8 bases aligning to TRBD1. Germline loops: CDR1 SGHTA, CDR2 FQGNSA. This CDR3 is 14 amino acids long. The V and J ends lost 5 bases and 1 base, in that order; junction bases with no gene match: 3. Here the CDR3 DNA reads TGTGCCAGCAGCGAACAGGGGGGTAACTATGGCTACACCTTC. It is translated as CASSEQGGNYGYTF.

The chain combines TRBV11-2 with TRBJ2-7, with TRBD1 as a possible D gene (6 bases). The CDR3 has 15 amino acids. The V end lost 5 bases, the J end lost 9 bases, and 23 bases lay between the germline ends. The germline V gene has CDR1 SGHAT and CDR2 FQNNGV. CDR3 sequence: CASSLPSAGVQVQYF. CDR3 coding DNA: TGTGCCAGCAGCCTACCCTCGGCAGGGGTTCAGGTGCAGTACTTC.

For the CDR3, the DNA is TGTGCCAGCAGTGAGGGACAGGGGGCTGGCATTCAGTACTTC. Protein product: CASSEGQGAGIQYF. The chain recombines TRBV2 with TRBJ2-4; 12 positions match TRBD1. Per germline, CDR1 SNHLY and CDR2 FYNNEI. The CDR3 runs to 14 residues. The junction had 3 bases not matched to a gene; V was cut back by 3 bases and J by 9 bases.

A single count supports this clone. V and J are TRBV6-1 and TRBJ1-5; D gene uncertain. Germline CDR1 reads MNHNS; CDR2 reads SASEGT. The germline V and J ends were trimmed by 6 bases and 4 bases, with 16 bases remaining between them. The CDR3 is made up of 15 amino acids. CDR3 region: CASRVEGRRNQPQHF. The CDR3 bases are TGTGCCAGCAGAGTTGAGGGAAGGCGTAATCAGCCCCAGCATTTT.

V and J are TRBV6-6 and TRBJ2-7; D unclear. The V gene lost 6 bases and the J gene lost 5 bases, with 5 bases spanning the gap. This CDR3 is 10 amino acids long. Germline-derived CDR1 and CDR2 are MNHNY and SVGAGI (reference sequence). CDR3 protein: CASSRDEQYF. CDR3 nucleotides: TGTGCCAGCAGCCGGGACGAGCAGTACTTC.

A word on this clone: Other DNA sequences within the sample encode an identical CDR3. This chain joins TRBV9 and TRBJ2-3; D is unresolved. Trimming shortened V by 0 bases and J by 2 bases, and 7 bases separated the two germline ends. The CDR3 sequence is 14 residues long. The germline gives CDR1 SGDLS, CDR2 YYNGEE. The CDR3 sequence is CASSVAGSTDTQYF. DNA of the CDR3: TGTGCCAGCAGCGTAGCCGGTTCCACAGATACGCAGTATTTT.

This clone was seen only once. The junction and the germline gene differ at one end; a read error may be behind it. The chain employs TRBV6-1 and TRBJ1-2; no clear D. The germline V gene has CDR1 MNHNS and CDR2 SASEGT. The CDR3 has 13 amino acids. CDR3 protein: CASIGVVNDGYTF. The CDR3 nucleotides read TGTGCCAGCATCGGAGTAGTTAACGATGGCTACACCTTC.

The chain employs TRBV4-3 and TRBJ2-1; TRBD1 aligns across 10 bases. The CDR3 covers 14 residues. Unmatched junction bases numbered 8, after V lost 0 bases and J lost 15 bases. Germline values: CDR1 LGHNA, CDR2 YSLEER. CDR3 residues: CASSQDYRDRGMFF. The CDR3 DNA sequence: TGCGCCAGCAGCCAAGATTACCGGGACAGGGGAATGTTCTTC.

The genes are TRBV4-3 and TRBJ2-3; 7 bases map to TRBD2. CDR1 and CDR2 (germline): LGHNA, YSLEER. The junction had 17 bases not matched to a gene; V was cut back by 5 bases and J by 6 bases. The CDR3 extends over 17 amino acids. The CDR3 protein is CASSYLPGGRGKDTQYF. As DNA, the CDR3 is TGCGCCAGCAGCTACCTACCAGGTGGGAGGGGTAAGGATACGCAGTATTTT.

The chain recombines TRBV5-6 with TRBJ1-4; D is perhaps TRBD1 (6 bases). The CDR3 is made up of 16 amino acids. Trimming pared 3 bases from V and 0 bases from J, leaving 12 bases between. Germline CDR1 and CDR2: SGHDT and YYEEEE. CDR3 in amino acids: CASSSRGGPTNEKLFF. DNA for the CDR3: TGTGCCAGCAGCTCCCGCGGGGGGCCAACTAATGAAAAACTGTTTTTT.

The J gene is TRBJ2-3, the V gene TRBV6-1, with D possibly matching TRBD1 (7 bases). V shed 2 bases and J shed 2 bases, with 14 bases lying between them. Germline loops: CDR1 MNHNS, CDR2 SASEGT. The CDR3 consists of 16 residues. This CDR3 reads CASSELPGGLTDTQYF. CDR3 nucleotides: TGTGCCAGCAGTGAACTGCCAGGGGGACTCACAGATACGCAGTATTTT.

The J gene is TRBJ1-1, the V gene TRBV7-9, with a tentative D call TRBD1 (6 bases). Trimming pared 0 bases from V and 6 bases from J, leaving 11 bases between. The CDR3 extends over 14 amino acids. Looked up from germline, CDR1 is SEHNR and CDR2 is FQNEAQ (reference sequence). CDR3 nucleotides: TGTGCCAGCAGCTTAGCGTCCACAGGGTCTGAAGCTTTCTTT. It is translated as CASSLASTGSEAFF.

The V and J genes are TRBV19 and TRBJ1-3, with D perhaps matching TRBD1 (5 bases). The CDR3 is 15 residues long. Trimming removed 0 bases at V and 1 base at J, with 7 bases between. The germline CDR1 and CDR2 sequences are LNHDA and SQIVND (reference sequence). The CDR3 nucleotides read TGTGCCAGTAGTATAGAAGCAGGGTCTGGAAACACCATATATTTT. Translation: CASSIEAGSGNTIYF.

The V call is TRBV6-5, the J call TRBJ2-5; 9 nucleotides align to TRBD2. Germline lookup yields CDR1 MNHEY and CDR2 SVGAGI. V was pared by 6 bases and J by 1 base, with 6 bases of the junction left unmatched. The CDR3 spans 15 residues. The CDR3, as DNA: TGTGCCAGCAGCTCAGCGGGGGGTCCCCAAGAGACCCAGTACTTC. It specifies CASSSAGGPQETQYF.

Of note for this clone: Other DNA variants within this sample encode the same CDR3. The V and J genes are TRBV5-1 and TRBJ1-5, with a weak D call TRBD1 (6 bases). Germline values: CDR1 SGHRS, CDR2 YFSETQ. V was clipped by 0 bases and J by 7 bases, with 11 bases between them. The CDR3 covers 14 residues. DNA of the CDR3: TGCGCCAGCAGCTTGGAGGGGGTCAACCAGCCCCAGCATTTT. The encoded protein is CASSLEGVNQPQHF.

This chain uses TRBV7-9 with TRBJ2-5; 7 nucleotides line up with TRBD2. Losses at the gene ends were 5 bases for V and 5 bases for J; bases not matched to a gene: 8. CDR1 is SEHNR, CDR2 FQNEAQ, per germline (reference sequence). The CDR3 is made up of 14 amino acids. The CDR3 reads CASSRKGREETQYF. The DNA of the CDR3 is TGTGCCAGCAGCCGTAAAGGGCGGGAGGAGACCCAGTACTTC.

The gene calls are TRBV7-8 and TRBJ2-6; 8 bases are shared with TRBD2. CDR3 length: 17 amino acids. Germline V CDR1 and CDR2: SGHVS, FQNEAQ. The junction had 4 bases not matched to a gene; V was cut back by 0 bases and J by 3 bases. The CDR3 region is CASSLAGTRSGANVLTF. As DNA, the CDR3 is TGTGCCAGCAGCTTAGCCGGGACTAGAAGTGGGGCCAACGTCCTGACTTTC.